The sequence of this T cell receptor beta chain was determined in a study of CD8 T cells in ankylosing spondylitis. Regarding the study as a whole: Within peripheral blood, clones linked to disease were CD8+ and relatively rare. Prior work had noted some motif variants in reactive arthritis blood and synovial fluid. A TCR beta motif of 8 or 9 highly homologous variants appeared characteristic of ankylosing spondylitis blood.

The CDR3 length is 18 residues. Germline lookup yields CDR1 DFQATT and CDR2 SNEGSKA (reference sequence). V lost 0 bases, J lost 0 bases, and 17 bases lay in between. This clonotype was picked up a small number of times. Its antigen remains unknown. It was by quantitative 5'-RACE with molecular barcodes that TCR beta libraries were made. TCRdb reprocessed the 5' RACE reads with MiXCR, giving one entry per CDR3 protein. Among roughly 240,000 distinct CDR3 sequences listed, about 30% were seen once. This TCR came from a male donor with ankylosing spondylitis or in good health (not recorded which). The sample taken for sequencing was blood, either unsorted or a sorted T cell fraction (not recorded which). The chain has TRBV20-1 and TRBJ2-2, with D perhaps TRBD1 or TRBD2 (5 bases each). The CDR3: CSARDQGSRGANTGELFF. The CDR3 DNA is TGCAGTGCTAGAGATCAGGGTAGCCGGGGCGCGAACACCGGGGAGCTGTTTTTT.